The 12 T cell receptor beta chains reported below all come from one sample, sequenced in a study of vaccination effects on CD4 cells after COVID-19. For these receptors, no antigen is known. The method was immunoSEQ multiplex PCR; TCRdb's version includes in-frame clones alone and lacks a portion of them. The data hold about 46,000 clones, with over 60% observed a single time. Antigen-specific CD4+ T cells were expanded (with viral peptide pools) by the ViraFEST assay ahead of sequencing. Researchers isolated CD4+ T cells once 9 to 11 days of culture had elapsed. All study participants received two doses of BNT162b2 or mRNA-1273 vaccine. The sample here was CD4+ T cells from PBMCs cultured with HCoV-OC43 spike peptides, taken after COVID-19 vaccination. The subset denotes: HCoV-OC43 spike overlapping peptide pool stimulation. The receptor set was obtained from a human donor who received a COVID-19 vaccine.

This chain connects TRBV5-6 to TRBJ2-2; weak D call: TRBD2 (7 bases). The ends were cut back, 3 bases at V and 6 bases at J, with 15 bases in the middle. Germline CDR1 and CDR2: SGHDT and YYEEEE. The CDR3 spans 15 residues. Here the CDR3 reads CASSSRVGGAGELFF. DNA for the CDR3: TGTGCCAGCAGCTCCCGTGTAGGGGGGGCCGGGGAGCTGTTTTTT.

The gene calls are TRBV6-5 and TRBJ1-5; 7 bases agree with TRBD1. The germline V gene has CDR1 MNHEY and CDR2 SVGAGI. CDR3 size: 15 residues. V was clipped by 4 bases and J by 7 bases; unmatched bases: 10. CDR3 sequence: CASSSYGQVRQPQHF. The CDR3 region has the DNA TGTGCCAGCAGTTCCTACGGACAGGTCCGGCAGCCCCAGCATTTT.

V gene TRBV10-2 combines with J gene TRBJ2-7; D gene ambiguous. There are 12 residues in the CDR3. The V end was cut by 3 bases, the J end by 2 bases, with 5 bases between. Per the germline V gene, CDR1 is WSHSY and CDR2 is SAAADI. CDR3 sequence reads: CASSDNAYEQYF. The CDR3 bases are TGCGCCAGCAGTGACAACGCCTACGAGCAGTACTTC.

The V gene is TRBV14, the J gene TRBJ2-7; 13 positions agree with TRBD2. Germline CDR1 and CDR2: SGHDN and FVKESK. V was pared by 4 bases and J by 6 bases, with 6 bases of the junction left unmatched. The CDR3 is 15 residues long. CDR3 DNA sequence: TGTGCCAGCAGCCCCGGACTAGCGGGAGTTACCGAGCAGTACTTC. This sequence encodes CASSPGLAGVTEQYF.

The chain couples TRBV30 to TRBJ2-1; 11 nucleotides match TRBD2. CDR3 size: 15 residues. The germline CDR1 and CDR2 sequences are GTSNPN and SVGIG (reference sequence). With V trimmed by 4 bases and J by 0 bases, 2 bases remained unmatched. The CDR3 DNA sequence: TGTGCCTGGAAACTAGCGGGGGCCTCCTACAATGAGCAGTTCTTC. Its protein product is CAWKLAGASYNEQFF.

The genes are TRBV2 and TRBJ2-5, with D perhaps being TRBD1 or TRBD2 (5 bases each). CDR3 size: 15 residues. Germline CDR1 reads SNHLY; CDR2 reads FYNNEI. V gave up 6 bases and J gave up 2 bases, with 16 bases separating them. CDR3 in amino acids: CASRELRGPQETQYF. CDR3 nucleotides: TGTGCCAGCAGGGAACTCCGGGGACCACAAGAGACCCAGTACTTC.

The chain links TRBV6-1 to TRBJ1-1; 7 nucleotides match TRBD1. The CDR3 is made up of 15 amino acids. V trimming: 0 bases; J trimming: 5 bases; junction bases outside the gene matches: 6. The germline gives CDR1 MNHNS, CDR2 SASEGT. CDR3 protein: CASSEASTGRTEAFF. The DNA for the CDR3 is TGTGCCAGCAGTGAAGCTTCGACAGGGAGAACTGAAGCTTTCTTT.

The V call is TRBV6-5, the J call TRBJ2-7, with TRBD1 identical over 9 bases. V was pared by 6 bases and J by 3 bases, with 3 bases of the junction left unmatched. The CDR3 covers 13 residues. The V gene's germline CDR1 is MNHEY and CDR2 SVGAGI. The CDR3 DNA sequence: TGTGCCAGCAGAAGGACAGGGGTCTACGAGCAGTACTTC. Translating gives CASRRTGVYEQYF.

This rearrangement joins TRBV9 to TRBJ2-5, with 11 bases identical to TRBD1. Trimming took 0 bases from V and 4 from J; bases not matched to a gene: 5. The germline V gene encodes CDR1 SGDLS and CDR2 YYNGEE. This CDR3 has 16 amino acids. The CDR3 coding sequence is TGTGCCAGCAGCGTAGCTGCGGGACAGGGGGGAGAGACCCAGTACTTC. This translates into CASSVAAGQGGETQYF.

The rearrangement joins TRBV6-5 to TRBJ2-5, with 7 bases that match TRBD1. V lost 4 bases and J lost 5; bases outside the gene matches: 10. CDR1 MNHEY and CDR2 SVGAGI come from the germline V gene. The CDR3 has 15 amino acids. The chain's CDR3 is CASSFVTQGWETQYF. In nucleotides, the CDR3 is TGTGCCAGCAGTTTCGTCACACAGGGGTGGGAGACCCAGTACTTC.

This sequence joins TRBV30 and TRBJ2-3; D unclear. Germline loops: CDR1 GTSNPN, CDR2 SVGIG (reference sequence). The CDR3 totals 13 residues. V dropped 3 bases and J dropped 4 bases, with 11 bases sitting between them. As DNA, the CDR3 is TGTGCCTGGAGAGGTAAGGGTGCAGATACGCAGTATTTT. It translates to CAWRGKGADTQYF.

This chain links TRBV5-5 with TRBJ2-7, with D possibly being TRBD2 (5 bases). V gave up 0 bases and J gave up 2 bases, with 12 bases separating them. The CDR3 totals 15 residues. Looked up from germline, CDR1 is SGHKS and CDR2 is YYEKEE (reference sequence). The CDR3 DNA sequence: TGTGCCAGCAGCTTGGAATGGCCACTAGCCTACGAGCAGTACTTC. As protein: CASSLEWPLAYEQYF.